This T cell receptor beta chain was found in a study of vaccination and CD4 T cells after COVID-19. In the study overall: The study drew post-COVID samples a median around 92 days after diagnosis (range 35 to 161). SARS-CoV-2, HCoV-NL63, HCoV-OC43 and HCoV-229E supplied the overlapping spike peptides used to stimulate cells. A CEFX pool, an HIV-1 Nef pool, or no peptide went to control cultures.

With the Oncomine TCR Beta short-read assay, DNA from cultured CD4+ T cells was sequenced. Via MiXCR, TCRdb re-called the PCR reads, giving one row per CDR3 protein. The sample has approximately 17,000 distinct CDR3 sequences, approximately 49% seen once. This clonotype has only a few counts. Antigen unknown. The treatment here: roughly ten-day PBMC culture with coronavirus spike peptide pools or control peptides (ViraFEST assay). Findings and caveats of the study: The study examined relatively few convalescent patients and included no early post-infection timepoints.

This CDR3 has 16 amino acids. CDR1 is KGHDR, CDR2 SFDVKD, per germline. Losses at the gene ends were 2 bases for V and 4 bases for J; bases not matched to a gene: 7. The specimen was CD4+ T cells from blood, cultured in vitro. The source is a human donor who had recovered from COVID-19. The chain recombines TRBV24-1 with TRBJ1-1, with 9 bases that match TRBD1. This CDR3 is CATSDSSGTGFTEAFF. CDR3 DNA sequence: TGTGCCACCAGTGATTCCTCCGGGACAGGGTTCACTGAAGCTTTCTTT.